The subject of this entry is one TCR beta chain. The target of this receptor is not known. The record has no base qualities; no much larger clone is one base away. The sample comes from a study of OX40 agonist ivuxolimab in advanced cancers. Turning to the overall study: Ivuxolimab, which targeted the costimulatory receptor OX40 (CD134), was an agonistic, fully human IgG2 monoclonal antibody. Intravenous ivuxolimab was administered to patients every 2 weeks at six dose levels: 0.01, 0.1, 0.3, 1.5, 3 and 10 mg/kg. Of the roughly 53 patients in dose escalation, about 20 had hepatocellular carcinoma, about 15 had melanoma, 9 had renal cell carcinoma and 9 had head and neck cancer. In the dose-escalation cohort, 82.7% of patients were male, and the mean age was roughly 60 years, with a range of roughly 23 to 85. Patients were allowed to have had prior anti-PD-1, anti-PD-L1 or anti-CTLA-4 therapy, and 40% of the dose-escalation patients had been treated with checkpoint inhibitors. Three dose-escalation patients achieved partial responses, one with hepatocellular carcinoma and two with cutaneous melanoma. Peripheral TCRbeta sequencing aimed to test whether ivuxolimab altered TCR sequence diversity and caused clonal T-cell expansion. The paper describes the monotherapy dose-escalation part (N = 52 patients) of the phase I trial of ivuxolimab. Here is what the overall study found, with its caveats: Clonal expansion of both CD4+ and CD8+ blood T cells was observed from baseline to week 6 at doses 0.1 to 3.0 mg/kg. In partial responders in the 0.1-3.0 mg/kg groups, normalized peripheral clonal expansion was found to be among the lowest, especially among CD8+ T cells. After ivuxolimab, more expanded clones were found on average in CD8+ T cells than in CD4+ T cells. Low levels of normalized T-cell clonal expansion were also seen in some nonresponding patients. Which antigens the clonally expanded peripheral T cells were specific for was not determined.

Genomic DNA was extracted from sorted cells for sequencing of the TCRbeta CDR3 region. The immunoSEQ Assay was used to sequence the TCRbeta CDR3 regions. Drawn from immuneACCESS, this table holds only the in-frame rearrangements with V and J called that TCRdb kept. Clones are partly lost; checked studies trace under half to an unresolved V gene and leave the rest unexplained. For this sample the table gives tens of thousands of clones, of which 80% to 90% were detected only once. The top ten constitute about 4% of the sample. From its cysteine to its phenylalanine, the CDR3 spans 11 amino acids. The only DNA kept is the CDR3, 33 bases in frame from the first base. Via the germline V gene, CDR1 is SGHVS and CDR2 FNYEAQ. V drops 2 bases and J drops 2 bases, leaving 0 bases in between. The trial excluded patients who had a history of autoimmune disease or who were on systemic immunosuppression. Peripheral blood for TCR sequencing was drawn from every dose cohort at baseline, at cycle 4 day 1 and at cycle 7 day 1. The samples were drawn from a first-in-human, open-label, multicenter phase I dose-escalation trial of ivuxolimab. The trial enrolled adults with locally advanced or metastatic head and neck squamous cell, hepatocellular, melanoma or renal cell carcinoma. Before TCR sequencing, CD4+ T cells and CD8+ T cells were sorted from peripheral blood as separate populations.

Sequences were derived from CD4+ or CD8+ T cells sorted from blood, sampled in a trial of the OX40 agonist ivuxolimab. The receptor was isolated from an adult with an advanced solid tumor such as melanoma, head and neck, liver or kidney cancer. The V gene is TRBV7-6 and the J gene is TRBJ2-5, with the D gene too uncertain to name. The CDR3 protein: CASSLQETQYF. The nucleotides read TGTGCCAGCAGCTTACAAGAGACCCAGTACTTC.